Reported below is one T cell receptor (beta chain). These data come from a study of blood T cell repertoires in COVID-19. The protocol was immunoSEQ multiplex PCR, while the TCRdb copy is restricted to in-frame clones and leaves out a portion. Of around 130,000 clones listed, about four fifths were seen once; the top ten hold about 12%. The germline V gene encodes CDR1 KGHSH and CDR2 LQKENI. The CDR3 is 15 amino acids. The V end lost 2 bases, the J end lost 3 bases, and 11 bases lay between the germline ends. The chain links TRBV18 to TRBJ1-5; a possible D gene is TRBD1 (6 bases). Sequences were obtained from peripheral blood. The receptor's source is a human donor in a cohort sampled during active COVID-19. CDR3: CASSPSDSPNQPQHF. CDR3 nucleotide sequence: TGTGCCAGCTCACCATCGGACAGCCCCAATCAGCCCCAGCATTTT.